This T cell receptor beta chain was profiled in a study of T-cell memory formation after mild COVID-19. At the level of the study: Clusters were largely donor specific.

Researchers used 5'RACE with constant-segment primers to make TCR alpha and TCR beta cDNA libraries that carry sample barcodes and UMIs. TCRdb ran MiXCR on the 5' RACE reads and lists one entry per CDR3 protein. The sample contains about 150,000 distinct CDR3 sequences, over 15% of which appear only once. The CDR3 extends over 17 amino acids. Trimming removed 2 bases from V and 6 bases from J; junction bases left unmatched: 13. CDR1 and CDR2 from the germline V gene are SSHAT and FNYEAQ (reference sequence). A remark on this clonotype: Its antigen is currently unknown.

The study, taken as a whole, reports: Some clones that responded turned up in pre-infection memory, which suggests that cross-reactive memory joined in.

Sequenced material: PBMCs or a T cell subset sorted from them (not recorded which). The rearrangement links TRBV7-7 to TRBJ2-7; 10 bases map to TRBD1. The TCR originated in an adult woman who had mild COVID-19 (a few samples of this study predate the infection). Cell type and time point are not known. The chain's CDR3 is CASSLTPPGQGTPEQYF. CDR3 coding DNA: TGTGCCAGCAGCTTAACTCCCCCGGGACAGGGGACACCCGAGCAGTACTTC.